This entry concerns a single T cell receptor (beta chain). Produced via immunoSEQ multiplex PCR; TCRdb's table is partial and in-frame only. The sample consists of 110,000 to 150,000 clones, about 88% of them appearing once. This CDR3 has 13 amino acids. The germline gives CDR1 LNHDA, CDR2 SQIVND (reference sequence). V gave up 6 bases and J gave up 5 bases, with 11 bases separating them. Time point denoted: baseline pretreatment blood. Noted treatment: 15 Gy SBRT to primary tumor, nephrectomy 4 weeks later. The data were taken from a study of radiation and T cells in renal cell carcinoma. In the study overall: Nephrectomy followed 15 Gy stereotactic body radiation by 4 weeks.

This TCR was recovered from a woman in her forties or fifties with renal cell carcinoma. The chain couples TRBV19 to TRBJ1-5; the D gene is possibly TRBD1 (6 bases). The material sequenced was blood, taken from a patient whose treatment included radiotherapy and nephrectomy. As DNA, the CDR3 is TGTGCCAGTAGCCGGGGGGCCGATCAGCCCCAGCATTTT. Translated, it gives CASSRGADQPQHF.